Described below is a single T cell receptor beta chain sequence and its context. Its antigen is currently unknown. These data originate in a study of PD-1 blockade in mismatch repair-deficient tumors. Germline loops: CDR1 MNHEY, CDR2 SVGAGI. The CDR3 is 14 amino acids. V shed 9 bases and J shed 4 bases, with 18 bases lying between them. General observations from the study: Rapid post-treatment expansion, then contraction, generally preceding radiologic response, marked tumor-resident clones.

This table comes from immunoSEQ multiplex PCR, and its TCRdb copy is limited to in-frame clones, with some not included. The data contain tens of thousands of clones, around 85% of them singletons. Mismatch repair deficiency was confirmed in all patients, by PCR or immunohistochemistry. TCR sequencing covered a few patients who responded to pembrolizumab. The receptor was isolated from an adult with mismatch repair-deficient cancer. The chain links TRBV6-5 to TRBJ1-2; D not certain. Sequenced material: peripheral blood, taken 12 weeks after starting pembrolizumab. Here the CDR3 reads CASRRPEGIYGYTF. DNA for the CDR3: TGTGCCAGTCGACGTCCGGAAGGGATCTATGGCTACACCTTC.